This record looks at one T cell receptor beta chain sequence and its context. TCRdb ran MiXCR on the 5' RACE reads and lists one entry per CDR3 protein. The data contain approximately 580,000 distinct CDR3 sequences, 17% of them singletons. The data are from a study of T cells after yellow fever vaccination. Deletions cut 5 bases from V and 1 base from J, with 11 bases between. The CDR3 extends over 14 amino acids. Germline values: CDR1 SGHTA, CDR2 FQGNSA. Sequenced here: PBMCs, sampled more than 4 days after the first yellow fever vaccination. The genes are TRBV7-2 and TRBJ2-5; D remains unclear. This clonotype originated in a man between 18 and 29 years old who received the YFV17D yellow fever vaccine. CDR3 sequence (DNA): TGTGCCAGCAGCCCGGTGAATCCCCAAGAGACCCAGTACTTC. Translated: CASSPVNPQETQYF.